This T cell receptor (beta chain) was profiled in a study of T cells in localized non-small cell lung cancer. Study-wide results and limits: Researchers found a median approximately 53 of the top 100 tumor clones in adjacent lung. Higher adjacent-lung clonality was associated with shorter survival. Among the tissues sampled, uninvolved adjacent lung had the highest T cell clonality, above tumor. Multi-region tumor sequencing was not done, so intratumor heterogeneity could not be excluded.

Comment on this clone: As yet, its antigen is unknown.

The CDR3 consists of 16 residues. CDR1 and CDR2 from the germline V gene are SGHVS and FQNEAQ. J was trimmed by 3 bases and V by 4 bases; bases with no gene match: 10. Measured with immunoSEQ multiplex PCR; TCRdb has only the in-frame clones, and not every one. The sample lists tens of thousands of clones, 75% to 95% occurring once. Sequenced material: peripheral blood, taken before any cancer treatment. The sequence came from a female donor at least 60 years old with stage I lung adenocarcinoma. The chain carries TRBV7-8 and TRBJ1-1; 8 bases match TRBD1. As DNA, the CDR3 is TGTGCCAGCAGCTACTTTCTTCAGGGGGCGGACACTGAAGCTTTCTTT. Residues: CASSYFLQGADTEAFF.